This T cell receptor (beta chain) derives from a study of blood T cell repertoires in COVID-19. This CDR3 region has 17 residues. CDR1 and CDR2 (germline): SGHTA, FQGTGA. After removal of 2 bases from V and 2 bases from J, the junction contained 8 bases not matched to a gene. Sequencing was performed with immunoSEQ multiplex PCR; in TCRdb, only in-frame clones are kept and a portion is missing. The sample lists some 390,000 clones, around 89% seen once, with under 2% in the top ten. Sequencing was performed on peripheral blood. The chain combines TRBV7-3 with TRBJ2-3; 9 positions agree with TRBD2. This receptor was identified in a woman in her forties with COVID-19, enrolled during active disease. CDR3 coding DNA: TGTGCCAGCAGCTTACCCGAGGTAGCGGGGGCCACAGATACGCAGTATTTT. Its translation is CASSLPEVAGATDTQYF. Variable domain in full (rest from reference TRBV7-3 and TRBJ2-3): GAGVSQTPSNKVTEKGKYVELRCDPISGHTALYWYRQSLGQGPEFLIYFQGTGAADDSGLPNDRFFAVRPEGSVSTLKIQRTERGDSAVYLCASSLPEVAGATDTQYFGPGTRLTVL.